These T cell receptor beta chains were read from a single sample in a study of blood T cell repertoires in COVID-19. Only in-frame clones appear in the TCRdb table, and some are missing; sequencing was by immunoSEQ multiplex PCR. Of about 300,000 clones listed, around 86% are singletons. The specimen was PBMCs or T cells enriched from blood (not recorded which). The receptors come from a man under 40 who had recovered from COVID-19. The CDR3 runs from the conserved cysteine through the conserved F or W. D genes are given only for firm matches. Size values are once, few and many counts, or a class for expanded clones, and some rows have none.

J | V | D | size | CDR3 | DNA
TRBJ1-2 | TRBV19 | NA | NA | CASRLQGIGYGYTF | TGTGCCAGTAGATTACAGGGTATCGGCTATGGCTACACCTTC
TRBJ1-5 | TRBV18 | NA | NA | CASSPGGRDQPQHF | TGTGCCAGCTCACCGGGTGGCCGGGATCAGCCCCAGCATTTT
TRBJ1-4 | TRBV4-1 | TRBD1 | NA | CASSLGTGRSTNEKLFF | TGCGCCAGCAGCCTCGGGACAGGGAGGTCAACTAATGAAAAACTGTTTTTT
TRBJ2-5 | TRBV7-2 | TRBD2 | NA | CASSLVASGQETQYF | TGTGCCAGCAGCTTAGTGGCTAGCGGACAAGAGACCCAGTACTTC
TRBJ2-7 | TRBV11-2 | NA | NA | CASSFYAGTYEQYF | TGTGCCAGCAGCTTTTACGCGGGGACCTACGAGCAGTACTTC
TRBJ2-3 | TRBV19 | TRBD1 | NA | CASSPTGGDFTDTQYF | TGTGCCAGTAGTCCGACAGGGGGGGACTTTACAGATACGCAGTATTTT
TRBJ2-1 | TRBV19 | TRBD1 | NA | CASSIDPRDRSYNEQFF | TGTGCCAGTAGTATAGACCCCCGGGACAGGTCGTACAATGAGCAGTTCTTC
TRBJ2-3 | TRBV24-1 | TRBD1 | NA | CATRQGGPTDTQYF | TGTGCCACCAGACAGGGGGGCCCCACAGATACGCAGTATTTT
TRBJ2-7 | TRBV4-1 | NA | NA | CASSQGRGSYEQYF | TGCGCCAGCAGCCAAGGACGGGGCTCCTACGAGCAGTACTTC
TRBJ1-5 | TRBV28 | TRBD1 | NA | CASRQGGTGNQPQHF | TGTGCCAGCAGACAAGGAGGGACAGGCAATCAGCCCCAGCATTTT
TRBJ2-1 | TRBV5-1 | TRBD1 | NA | CASSLITGQGYNEQFF | TGCGCCAGCAGCTTGATCACGGGACAGGGTTACAATGAGCAGTTCTTC
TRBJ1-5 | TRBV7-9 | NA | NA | CASSPRGGGSQPQHF | TGTGCCAGCAGCCCGAGAGGGGGTGGTAGTCAGCCCCAGCATTTT
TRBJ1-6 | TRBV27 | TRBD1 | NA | CASSRTGFYNSPLHF | TGTGCCAGCAGCAGGACAGGCTTCTATAATTCACCCCTCCACTTT
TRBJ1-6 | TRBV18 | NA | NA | CASSPIVSRNNSPLHF | TGTGCCAGCTCACCAATCGTGAGCAGGAACAATTCACCCCTCCACTTT
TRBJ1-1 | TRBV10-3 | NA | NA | CAISSGTLGPNTEAFF | TGTGCCATCAGTTCCGGGACACTGGGACCGAACACTGAAGCTTTCTTT
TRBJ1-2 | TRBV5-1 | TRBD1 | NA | CASSPDRVNGYTF | TGCGCCAGCAGCCCGGACAGGGTCAATGGCTACACCTTC
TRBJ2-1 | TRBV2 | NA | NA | CAISAYGVHNEQFF | TGTGCCATCTCGGCGTATGGAGTCCACAATGAGCAGTTCTTC
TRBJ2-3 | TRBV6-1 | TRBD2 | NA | CASSEAGGGSTDTQYF | TGTGCCAGCAGTGAAGCCGGGGGGGGAAGCACAGATACGCAGTATTTT
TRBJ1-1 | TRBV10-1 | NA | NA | CASREMTDTEAFF | TGCGCCAGCAGGGAGATGACAGACACTGAAGCTTTCTTT
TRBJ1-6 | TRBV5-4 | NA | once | CASGLWEDLSYNSPLHF | TGTGCCAGCGGACTTTGGGAAGACCTCTCCTATAATTCACCCCTCCACTTT
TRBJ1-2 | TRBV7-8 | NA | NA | CASSFRNYGYTF | TGTGCCAGCAGCTTCCGGAACTATGGCTACACCTTC
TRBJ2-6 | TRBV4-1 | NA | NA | CASSQDDIASGANVLTF | TGCGCCAGCAGCCAAGATGATATAGCATCTGGGGCCAACGTCCTGACTTTC
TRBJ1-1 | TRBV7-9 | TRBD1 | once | CASSLFRGRAFF | TGTGCCAGCAGCTTATTCAGGGGGCGAGCTTTCTTT
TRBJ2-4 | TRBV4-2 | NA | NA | CASSPQGVGGTDIQYF | TGTGCCAGCAGCCCCCAGGGGGTGGGGGGCACGGACATTCAGTACTTC
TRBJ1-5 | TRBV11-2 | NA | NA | CASSLEGRQPQHF | TGTGCCAGCAGCTTAGAGGGCAGACAGCCCCAGCATTTT
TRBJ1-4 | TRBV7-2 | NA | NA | CASSSKGRGEKLFF | TGTGCCAGCAGCTCCAAGGGGAGGGGTGAAAAACTGTTTTTT
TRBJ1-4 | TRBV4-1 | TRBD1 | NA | CASSPGQGTTNEKLFF | TGCGCCAGCAGCCCCGGACAGGGAACAACTAATGAAAAACTGTTTTTT
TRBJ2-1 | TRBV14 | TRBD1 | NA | CASSPLDRGRSNEQFF | TGTGCCAGCAGCCCCCTAGACAGGGGAAGAAGCAATGAGCAGTTCTTC
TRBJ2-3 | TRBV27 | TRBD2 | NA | CASSLSPFLPGLATDTQYF | TGTGCCAGCAGTTTATCCCCTTTCCTTCCGGGACTAGCGACAGATACGCAGTATTTT
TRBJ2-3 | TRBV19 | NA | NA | CASSIGPRGTDTQYF | TGTGCCAGTAGTATAGGACCCAGAGGAACAGATACGCAGTATTTT
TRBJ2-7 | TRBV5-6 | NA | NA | CASSLGSTVREQYF | TGTGCCAGCAGCCTGGGATCGACAGTAAGGGAGCAGTACTTC
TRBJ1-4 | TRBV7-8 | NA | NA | CASSSRNREPNEKLFF | TGTGCCAGCAGCTCAAGAAACAGGGAGCCTAATGAAAAACTGTTTTTT